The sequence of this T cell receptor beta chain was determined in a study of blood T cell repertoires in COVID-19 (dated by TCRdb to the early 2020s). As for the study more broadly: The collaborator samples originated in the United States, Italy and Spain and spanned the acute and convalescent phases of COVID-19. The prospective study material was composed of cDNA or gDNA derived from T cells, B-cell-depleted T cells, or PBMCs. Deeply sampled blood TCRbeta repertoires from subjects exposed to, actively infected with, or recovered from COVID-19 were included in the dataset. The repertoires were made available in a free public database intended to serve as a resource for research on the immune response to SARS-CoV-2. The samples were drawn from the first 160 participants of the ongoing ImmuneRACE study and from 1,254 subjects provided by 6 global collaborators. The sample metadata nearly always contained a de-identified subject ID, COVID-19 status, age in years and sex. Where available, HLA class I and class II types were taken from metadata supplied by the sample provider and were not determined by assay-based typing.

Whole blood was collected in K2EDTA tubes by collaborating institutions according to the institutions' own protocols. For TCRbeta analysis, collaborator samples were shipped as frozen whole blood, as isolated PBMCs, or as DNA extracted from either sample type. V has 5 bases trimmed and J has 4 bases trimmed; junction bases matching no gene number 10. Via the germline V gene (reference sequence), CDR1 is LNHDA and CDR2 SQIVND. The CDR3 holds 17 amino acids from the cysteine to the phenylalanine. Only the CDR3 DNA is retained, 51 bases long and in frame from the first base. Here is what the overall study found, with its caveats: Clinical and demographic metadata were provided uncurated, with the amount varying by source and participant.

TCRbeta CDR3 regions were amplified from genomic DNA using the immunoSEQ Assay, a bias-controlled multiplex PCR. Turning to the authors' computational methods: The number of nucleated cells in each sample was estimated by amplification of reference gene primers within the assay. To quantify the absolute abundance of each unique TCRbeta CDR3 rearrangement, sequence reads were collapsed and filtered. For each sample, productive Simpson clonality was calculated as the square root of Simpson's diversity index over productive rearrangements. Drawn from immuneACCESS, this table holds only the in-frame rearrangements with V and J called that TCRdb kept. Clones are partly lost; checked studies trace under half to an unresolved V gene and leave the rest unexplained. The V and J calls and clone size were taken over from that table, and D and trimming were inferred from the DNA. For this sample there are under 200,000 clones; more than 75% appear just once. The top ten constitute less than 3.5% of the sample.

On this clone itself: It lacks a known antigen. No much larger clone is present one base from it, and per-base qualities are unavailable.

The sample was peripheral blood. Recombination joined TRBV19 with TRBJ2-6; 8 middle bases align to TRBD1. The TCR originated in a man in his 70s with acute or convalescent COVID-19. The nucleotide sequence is TGTGCCAGTAGTGGGCCGCAGGGGGCAGGAGGGGCCAACGTCCTGACTTTC. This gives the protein CASSGPQGAGGANVLTF.